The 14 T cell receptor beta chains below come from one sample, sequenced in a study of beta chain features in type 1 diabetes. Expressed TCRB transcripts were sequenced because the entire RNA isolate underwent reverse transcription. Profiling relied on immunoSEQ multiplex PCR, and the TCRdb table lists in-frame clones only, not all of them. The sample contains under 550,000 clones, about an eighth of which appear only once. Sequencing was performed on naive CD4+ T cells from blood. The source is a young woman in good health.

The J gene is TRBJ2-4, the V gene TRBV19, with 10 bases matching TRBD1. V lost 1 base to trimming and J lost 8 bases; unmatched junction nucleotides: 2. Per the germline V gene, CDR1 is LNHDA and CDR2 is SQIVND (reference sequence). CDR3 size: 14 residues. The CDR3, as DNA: TGTGCCAGTAGTATAGGGACAGGGGGATACATTCAGTACTTC. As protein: CASSIGTGGYIQYF.

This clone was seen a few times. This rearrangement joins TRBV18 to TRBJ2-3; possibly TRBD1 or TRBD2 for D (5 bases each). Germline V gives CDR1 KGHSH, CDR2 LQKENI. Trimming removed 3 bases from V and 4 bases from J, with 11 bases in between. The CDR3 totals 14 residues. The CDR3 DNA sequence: TGTGCCAGCTCACCTCGAGGGGTGGCAGATACGCAGTATTTT. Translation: CASSPRGVADTQYF.

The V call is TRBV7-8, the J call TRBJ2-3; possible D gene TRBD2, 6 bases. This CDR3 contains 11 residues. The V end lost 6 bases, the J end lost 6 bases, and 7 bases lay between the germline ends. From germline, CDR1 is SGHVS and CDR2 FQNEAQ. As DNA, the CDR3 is TGTGCCAGCAGGGAGGGGGATACGCAGTATTTT. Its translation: CASREGDTQYF.

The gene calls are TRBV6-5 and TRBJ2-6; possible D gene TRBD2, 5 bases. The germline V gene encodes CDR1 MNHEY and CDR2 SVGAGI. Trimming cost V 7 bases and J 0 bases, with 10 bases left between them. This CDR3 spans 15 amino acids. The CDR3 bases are TGTGCCAGCACCAGAGGGAACTCTGGGGCCAACGTCCTGACTTTC. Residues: CASTRGNSGANVLTF.

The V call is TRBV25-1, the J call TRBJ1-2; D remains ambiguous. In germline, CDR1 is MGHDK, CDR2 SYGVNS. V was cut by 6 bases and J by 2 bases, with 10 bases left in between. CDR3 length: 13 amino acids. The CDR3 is CASSPGPNYGYTF. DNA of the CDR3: TGTGCCAGCAGCCCCGGACCAAACTATGGCTACACCTTC.

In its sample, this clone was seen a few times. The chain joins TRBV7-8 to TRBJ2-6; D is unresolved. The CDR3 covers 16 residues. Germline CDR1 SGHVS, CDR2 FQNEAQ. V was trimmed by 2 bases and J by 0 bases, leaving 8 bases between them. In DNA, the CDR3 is TGTGCCAGCAGCTTAAGACGGACCTCTGGGGCCAACGTCCTGACTTTC. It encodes CASSLRRTSGANVLTF.

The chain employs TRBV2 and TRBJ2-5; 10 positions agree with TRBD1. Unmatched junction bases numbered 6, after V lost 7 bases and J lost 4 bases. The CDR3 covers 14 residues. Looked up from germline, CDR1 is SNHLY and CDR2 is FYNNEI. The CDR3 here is CASNVRDRGETQYF. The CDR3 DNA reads TGTGCCAGCAACGTCCGGGACAGGGGAGAGACCCAGTACTTC.

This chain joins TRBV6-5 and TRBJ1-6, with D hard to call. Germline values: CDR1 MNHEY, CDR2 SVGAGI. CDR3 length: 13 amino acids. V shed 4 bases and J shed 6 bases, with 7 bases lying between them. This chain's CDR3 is CASSSLTNSPLHF. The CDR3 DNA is TGTGCCAGCAGTTCACTGACTAATTCACCCCTCCACTTT.

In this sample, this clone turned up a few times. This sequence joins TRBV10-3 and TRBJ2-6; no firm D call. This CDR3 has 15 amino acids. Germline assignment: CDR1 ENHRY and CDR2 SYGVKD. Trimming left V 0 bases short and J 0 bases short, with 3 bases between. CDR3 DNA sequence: TGTGCCATCAGTGAGTCAGGCTCTGGGGCCAACGTCCTGACTTTC. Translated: CAISESGSGANVLTF.

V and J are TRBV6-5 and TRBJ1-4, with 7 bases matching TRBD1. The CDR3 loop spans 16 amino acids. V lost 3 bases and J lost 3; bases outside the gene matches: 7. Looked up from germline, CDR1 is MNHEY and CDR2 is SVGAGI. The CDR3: CASSYNPGTANEKLFF. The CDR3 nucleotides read TGTGCCAGCAGTTATAATCCCGGGACAGCTAATGAAAAACTGTTTTTT.

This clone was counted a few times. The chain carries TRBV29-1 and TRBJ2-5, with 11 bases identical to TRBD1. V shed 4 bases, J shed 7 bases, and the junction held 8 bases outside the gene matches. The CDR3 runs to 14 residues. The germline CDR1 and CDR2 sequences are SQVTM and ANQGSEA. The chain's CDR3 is CSVGGTGGSGTQYF. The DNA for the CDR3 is TGCAGCGTTGGGGGGACAGGGGGATCTGGGACCCAGTACTTC.

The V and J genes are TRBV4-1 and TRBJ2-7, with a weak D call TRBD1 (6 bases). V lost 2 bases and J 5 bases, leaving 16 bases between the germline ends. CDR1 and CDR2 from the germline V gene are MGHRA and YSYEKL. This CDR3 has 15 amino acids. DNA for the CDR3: TGCGCCAGCAGCCAACTTCCAGGGGTAGTCCACGAGCAGTACTTC. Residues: CASSQLPGVVHEQYF.

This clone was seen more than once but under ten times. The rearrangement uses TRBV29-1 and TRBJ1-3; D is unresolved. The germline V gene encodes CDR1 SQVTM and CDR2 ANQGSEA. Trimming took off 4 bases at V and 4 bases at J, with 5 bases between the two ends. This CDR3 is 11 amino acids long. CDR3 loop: CSVAFGNTIYF. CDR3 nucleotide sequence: TGCAGCGTTGCGTTCGGAAACACCATATATTTT. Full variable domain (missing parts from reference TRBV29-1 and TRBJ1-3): SAVISQKPSRDICQRGTSLTIQCQVDSQVTMMFWYRQQPGQSLTLIATANQGSEATYESGFVIDKFPISRPNLTFSTLTVSNMSPEDSSIYLCSVAFGNTIYFGEGSWLTVV.

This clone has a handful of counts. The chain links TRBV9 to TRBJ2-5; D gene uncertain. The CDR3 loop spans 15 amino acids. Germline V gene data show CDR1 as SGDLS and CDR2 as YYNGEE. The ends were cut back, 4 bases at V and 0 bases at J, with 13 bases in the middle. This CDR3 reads CASSTLPGYQETQYF. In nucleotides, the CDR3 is TGTGCCAGCAGCACCTTACCCGGGTACCAAGAGACCCAGTACTTC.